This T cell receptor (beta chain) comes out of a study of T cell responses to AZD1222 COVID-19 vaccine. Study-level findings and limits: Seropositive at baseline were only a handful of AZD1222 recipients. Donors in the cohort were predominantly white British and more often female, and clonal diversity was possibly underestimated. All repertoire sampling was performed exclusively after the peak T cell response.

Profiling relied on immunoSEQ multiplex PCR, and the TCRdb table lists in-frame clones only, not all of them. This sample has about 120,000 clones; about nine tenths occur once, and the top ten carry over 4%. To note about this clone: Its antigen remains unidentified.

The CDR3 length is 15 residues. Trimming stripped 1 base from V and 2 bases from J, with 11 bases between. Looked up from germline, CDR1 is MGHRA and CDR2 is YSYEKL. The receptor was derived from an adult who received the MenACWY meningococcal vaccine as a control. This specimen was peripheral blood, taken 28 days after the second dose of the MenACWY control vaccine. This sequence joins TRBV4-1 and TRBJ1-1; weak D call: TRBD1 (6 bases). CDR3 protein: CASSQVAGVNTEAFF. As DNA, the CDR3 is TGCGCCAGCAGCCAAGTGGCAGGGGTTAACACTGAAGCTTTCTTT.